This is a list of T cell receptor beta chains from one sample in a study of a mutant IDH1 vaccine in newly diagnosed glioma. Sequencing was performed with immunoSEQ multiplex PCR; in TCRdb, only in-frame clones are kept and a portion is missing. The top ten hold around 5.2% of the sample, which has about 88,000 clones, more than 65% seen once. The specimen comprised PBMCs, sampled from a glioma patient treated with radiotherapy, temozolomide or both. The receptors originated from a man between 40 and 49 years old with glioma. Some clones in this sample may be carry-over from other donors' samples. CDR3s include the opening cysteine and the closing phenylalanine or tryptophan. The D gene is left open where the match is weak. Clone size is not always given. Where it is, it says once, few, many or a class for expanded clones.

size | J | D | V | CDR3 | DNA
. | TRBJ1-2 | TRBD1 | TRBV19 | CASSMSRDSNYGYTF | TGTGCCAGTAGTATGAGCAGGGACAGCAACTATGGCTACACCTTC
. | TRBJ2-7 | TRBD2 | TRBV6-5 | CASRRGLGKNYEQYF | TGTGCCAGCAGACGGGGACTAGGGAAGAACTACGAGCAGTACTTC
few | TRBJ2-3 | . | TRBV6-1 | CASSVIADNTDTQYF | TGTGCCAGCAGTGTAATAGCGGATAACACAGATACGCAGTATTTT
once | TRBJ2-7 | TRBD2 | TRBV19 | CASSTRLAGGIYEQYF | TGTGCCAGTAGTACCCGACTAGCGGGGGGTATCTACGAGCAGTACTTC
. | TRBJ1-1 | . | TRBV7-9 | CASSFVGGGTEAFF | TGTGCCAGCAGCTTCGTCGGGGGGGGTACTGAAGCTTTCTTT
. | TRBJ1-1 | TRBD1 | TRBV18 | CASSPTTGALGEAFF | TGTGCCAGCTCACCTACCACAGGGGCCCTGGGTGAAGCTTTCTTT
. | TRBJ2-3 | TRBD1 | TRBV10-3 | CAISERDRDPTNTQYF | TGTGCCATCAGTGAGCGAGACAGGGACCCCACAAATACGCAGTATTTT
. | TRBJ2-3 | . | TRBV6-1 | CASSEALPGFVGGTDTQYF | TGTGCCAGCAGTGAAGCGCTTCCGGGGTTTGTGGGGGGCACAGATACGCAGTATTTT
. | TRBJ2-7 | . | TRBV4-1 | CASSQGPGFNSYEQYF | TGCGCCAGCAGCCAAGGGCCAGGTTTCAACTCCTACGAGCAGTACTTC
. | TRBJ1-1 | . | TRBV5-4 | CASSMTVNTEAFF | TGTGCCAGCAGCATGACAGTGAACACTGAAGCTTTCTTT
. | TRBJ2-7 | . | TRBV5-4 | CASSLPRDEQYF | TGTGCCAGCAGCTTACCGAGGGACGAGCAGTACTTC
. | TRBJ1-1 | . | TRBV6-1 | CASSEMVGTGTNTEAFF | TGTGCCAGCAGTGAAATGGTCGGAACAGGGACGAACACTGAAGCTTTCTTT
. | TRBJ1-1 | TRBD1 | TRBV27 | CASSVRDRVETFF | TGTGCCAGCAGTGTCCGGGACAGGGTTGAAACTTTCTTT
. | TRBJ1-3 | . | TRBV9 | CASSVAPASGNTIYF | TGTGCCAGCAGCGTAGCTCCGGCCAGCGGAAACACCATATATTTT
. | TRBJ1-5 | . | TRBV30 | CAWSSRGGLSQPQHF | TGTGCCTGGAGTTCTCGCGGGGGGCTAAGTCAGCCCCAGCATTTT
. | TRBJ2-6 | . | TRBV19 | CASTFSGANVLTF | TGTGCCAGTACCTTCTCTGGGGCCAACGTCCTGACTTTC
. | TRBJ2-1 | TRBD2 | TRBV4-1 | CASSQRTSGMSSYNEQFF | TGCGCCAGCAGCCAGCGGACTAGCGGAATGAGCTCCTACAATGAGCAGTTCTTC
. | TRBJ1-2 | TRBD1 | TRBV25-1 | CASSEGLGQGGNGYTF | TGTGCCAGCAGTGAAGGGTTAGGACAGGGAGGTAATGGCTACACCTTC
once | TRBJ2-1 | . | TRBV5-1 | CASSPRGRSSYNEQFF | TGCGCCAGCAGCCCTCGGGGCCGGAGCTCCTACAATGAGCAGTTCTTC
. | TRBJ1-1 | . | TRBV5-4 | CASSLDARDTEAFF | TGTGCCAGCAGCTTGGACGCGAGGGACACTGAAGCTTTCTTT
. | TRBJ2-7 | . | TRBV5-4 | CASSPKDSYEQYF | TGTGCCAGCAGCCCCAAGGACAGCTACGAGCAGTACTTC
. | TRBJ2-1 | TRBD2 | TRBV19 | CASSILSGGGQNEQFF | TGTGCCAGTAGTATTCTTAGCGGGGGGGGGCAAAATGAGCAGTTCTTC
. | TRBJ2-2 | . | TRBV10-2 | CASRRPGNTGELFF | TGCGCCAGCAGGCGCCCGGGGAACACCGGGGAGCTGTTTTTT
. | TRBJ2-6 | . | TRBV14 | CASSQDLRGRGANVLTF | TGTGCCAGCAGCCAAGATCTTCGAGGGCGCGGGGCCAACGTCCTGACTTTC
. | TRBJ2-3 | . | TRBV10-3 | CAISDNSWGDTQYF | TGTGCCATCAGTGACAATTCATGGGGAGATACGCAGTATTTT
. | TRBJ1-2 | . | TRBV6-6 | CASSYSGYYGYTF | TGTGCCAGCAGTTACTCGGGGTACTATGGCTACACCTTC
once | TRBJ2-6 | . | TRBV7-2 | CASSAGNSGANVLTF | TGTGCCAGCAGCGCGGGGAACTCTGGGGCCAACGTCCTGACTTTC
. | TRBJ2-1 | . | TRBV27 | CASSLPPLAQPYNEQFF | TGTGCCAGCAGCCTACCCCCTCTAGCGCAACCCTACAATGAGCAGTTCTTC
. | TRBJ2-1 | TRBD2 | TRBV4-2 | CASDGMGTSGSSSYNEQFF | TGTGCCAGCGACGGTATGGGGACTAGCGGGAGCAGCTCCTACAATGAGCAGTTCTTC
few | TRBJ2-1 | . | TRBV6-5 | CASSYGAGSEQFF | TGTGCCAGCAGTTACGGGGCCGGGAGCGAGCAGTTCTTC
. | TRBJ2-7 | . | TRBV6-5 | CASRDGGQPYEQYF | TGTGCCAGCAGAGACGGAGGACAACCCTACGAGCAGTACTTC
. | TRBJ2-7 | . | TRBV5-6 | CASSSSSSYEQYF | TGTGCCAGCAGCTCCTCCAGCTCCTACGAGCAGTACTTC
. | TRBJ2-2 | TRBD1 | TRBV27 | CASRTPQGATGELFF | TGTGCCAGCAGAACCCCACAGGGGGCCACCGGGGAGCTGTTTTTT
few | TRBJ1-4 | . | TRBV7-9 | CASSAGTAEKLFF | TGTGCCAGCAGCGCCGGGACGGCAGAAAAACTGTTTTTT
once | TRBJ1-1 | TRBD1 | TRBV18 | CASSSTGVGTEAFF | TGTGCCAGCTCGTCCACAGGGGTGGGGACTGAAGCTTTCTTT
once | TRBJ2-2 | . | TRBV6-5 | CASSYTSPGELFF | TGTGCCAGCAGTTACACTAGCCCGGGGGAGCTGTTTTTT
. | TRBJ2-4 | . | TRBV2 | CASSDQGNVIQYF | TGTGCCAGCAGTGACCAGGGTAATGTCATTCAGTACTTC
. | TRBJ1-5 | . | TRBV2 | CASRGTDNQPQHF | TGTGCCAGCAGAGGAACAGACAATCAGCCCCAGCATTTT
once | TRBJ1-5 | . | TRBV19 | CASSIGVSQPQHF | TGTGCCAGTAGTATAGGTGTAAGTCAGCCCCAGCATTTT
. | TRBJ1-5 | . | TRBV19 | CASSIGLGGNQPQHF | TGTGCCAGTAGTATAGGCCTAGGCGGCAATCAGCCCCAGCATTTT